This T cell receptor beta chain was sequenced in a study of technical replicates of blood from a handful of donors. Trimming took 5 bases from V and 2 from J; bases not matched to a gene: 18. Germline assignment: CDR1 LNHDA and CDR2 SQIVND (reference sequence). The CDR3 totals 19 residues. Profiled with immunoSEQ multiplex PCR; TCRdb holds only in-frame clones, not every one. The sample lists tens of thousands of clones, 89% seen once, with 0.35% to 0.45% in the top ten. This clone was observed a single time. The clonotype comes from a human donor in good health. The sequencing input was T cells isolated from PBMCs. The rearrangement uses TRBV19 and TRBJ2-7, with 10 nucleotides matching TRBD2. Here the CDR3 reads CASSLAINPGTSVPYEQYF. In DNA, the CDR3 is TGTGCCAGTAGTCTAGCAATTAACCCCGGGACTAGCGTACCCTACGAGCAGTACTTC.